The TCR beta chain under discussion was sequenced for a study of T-cell reconstitution after alpha-beta-depleted transplantation in children. Preparation of the TCRbeta library used unique molecular identifiers. One entry per CDR3 protein, called by TCRdb with MiXCR from the PCR reads. This table holds approximately 250,000 distinct CDR3 sequences, roughly 26% found once. Study results and limitations: Once a year had passed after transplant, T-cell counts and diversity came mostly from newly produced T cells. Where alpha-beta T cells came from about two months after transplant was reportedly several hundred expanded graft clones.

This clonotype was recorded at least ten times. The antigen is undetermined. Germline CDR1 and CDR2: MNHNY and SVGAGI (reference sequence). The CDR3 is 15 residues long. V was pared by 6 bases and J by 2 bases, with 3 bases of the junction left unmatched. The sample consisted of PBMCs, taken before TCRalphabeta/CD19-depleted stem cell transplant. The genes are TRBV6-6 and TRBJ2-3, with TRBD2 identical over 12 bases. The receptor was isolated from a girl aged 2 to 9 with Fanconi anemia, due to receive a stem cell transplant. This CDR3 reads CASRSSGRVTDTQYF. The DNA of the CDR3 is TGTGCCAGCAGGTCTAGCGGGAGGGTCACAGATACGCAGTATTTT.